One sample yielded the 11 T cell receptor beta chains listed below, sequenced in a study of T cell changes during pregnancy in multiple sclerosis. Sequencing was performed with immunoSEQ multiplex PCR; in TCRdb, only in-frame clones are kept and a portion is missing. The repertoire includes tens of thousands of clones, about 90% of them detected once, and about 1% sits in the top ten. The specimen comprised peripheral blood, sampled after pregnancy. Receptors originate from a female donor in good health, enrolled as a control in a pregnancy study.

The table lists this clone with a few counts. The V call is TRBV7-2, the J call TRBJ1-2, with TRBD1 matching over 7 bases. Trimming at V came to 6 bases and at J to 4 bases, leaving 11 bases not matched to a gene. The CDR3 is 15 residues long. Germline loops: CDR1 SGHTA, CDR2 FQGNSA. The CDR3 DNA follows: TGTGCCAGCAGGCCAGGGGGTAATGATGGCTATGGCTACACCTTC. Translated, it gives CASRPGGNDGYGYTF.

This rearrangement joins TRBV28 to TRBJ2-5; 9 nucleotides agree with TRBD1. Looked up from germline, CDR1 is MDHEN and CDR2 is SYDVKM. CDR3 length: 15 residues. After removal of 10 bases from V and 1 base from J, the junction contained 10 bases not matched to a gene. The CDR3 bases are TGTGCCATCTCTGCCCCGGGACAGGGCCAAGAGACCCAGTACTTC. Protein: CAISAPGQGQETQYF.

This chain uses TRBV19 with TRBJ2-7; TRBD1 agrees at 7 bases. The CDR3 consists of 14 residues. J was trimmed by 5 bases and V by 3 bases; bases with no gene match: 7. From germline, CDR1 is LNHDA and CDR2 SQIVND (reference sequence). In DNA, the CDR3 is TGTGCCAGTAGTATCTGGACAGGTTTCGACGAGCAGTACTTC. Its protein is CASSIWTGFDEQYF.

The rearrangement joins TRBV18 to TRBJ2-7; D unclear. CDR1 KGHSH and CDR2 LQKENI come from the germline V gene. Trimming removed 3 bases at V and 8 bases at J, with 14 bases between. CDR3 length: 13 amino acids. The CDR3 coding sequence is TGTGCCAGCTCACCCGGAGCTTTGTTCCAGCAGTACTTC. This gives the protein CASSPGALFQQYF.

The rearrangement uses TRBV19 and TRBJ2-1; 12 nucleotides agree with TRBD2. Trimming at V came to 7 bases and at J to 5 bases, leaving 3 bases not matched to a gene. The CDR3 runs 14 residues. Germline loops: CDR1 LNHDA, CDR2 SQIVND (reference sequence). CDR3 amino acids: CASTLAGGNNEQFF. In DNA form, the CDR3 reads TGTGCCAGTACCCTAGCGGGGGGGAACAATGAGCAGTTCTTC.

The V call is TRBV5-4, the J call TRBJ2-1; 8 nucleotides align to TRBD2. The germline gives CDR1 SGHNT, CDR2 YYREEE (reference sequence). Unmatched junction bases numbered 0, after V lost 7 bases and J lost 0 bases. The CDR3 contains 13 residues. The chain's CDR3 is CASRGGSYNEQFF. DNA for the CDR3: TGTGCCAGCCGGGGGGGCTCCTACAATGAGCAGTTCTTC.

The V gene is TRBV18, the J gene TRBJ1-3, with 9 bases aligning to TRBD1. The V and J ends lost 5 bases and 2 bases, in that order; junction bases with no gene match: 7. The CDR3 consists of 16 residues. Germline CDR1 reads KGHSH; CDR2 reads LQKENI. CDR3 DNA: TGTGCCAGCTCAACCGGGACAGGGATGGCTGGAAACACCATATATTTT. This codes for CASSTGTGMAGNTIYF.

Only a few counts were recorded for this clone. V gene TRBV6-1 combines with J gene TRBJ2-7, with 9 positions matching TRBD1. The germline V gene has CDR1 MNHNS and CDR2 SASEGT. V lost 1 base and J lost 2; bases outside the gene matches: 3. The CDR3 covers 15 residues. CDR3 in DNA: TGTGCCAGCAGTGAAGGACAGGGGGTTACCTACGAGCAGTACTTC. It codes for CASSEGQGVTYEQYF.

The chain recombines TRBV28 with TRBJ2-1; TRBD2 agrees at 9 bases. V was pared by 6 bases and J by 4 bases, with 7 bases of the junction left unmatched. Germline-derived CDR1 and CDR2 are MDHEN and SYDVKM. There are 15 residues in the CDR3. Here the CDR3 DNA reads TGTGCCAGCAGCCCCATTAGCGGGAGATACAATGAGCAGTTCTTC. Encoded protein: CASSPISGRYNEQFF.

The CDR3 DNA follows: TGTGCCAGCAGCCGGGACAGTAACACTGAAGCTTTCTTT. It specifies CASSRDSNTEAFF. The V call is TRBV27, the J call TRBJ1-1; TRBD1 matches at 7 bases. Germline CDR1 MNHEY, CDR2 SMNVEV (reference sequence). V shed 6 bases and J 2 bases; nucleotides not matched to a gene: 3. This CDR3 has 13 amino acids.

This clone was detected once. The chain couples TRBV7-6 to TRBJ2-1, with D possibly being TRBD2 (6 bases). V was clipped by 1 base and J by 2 bases, with 18 bases between them. CDR1 is SGHVS and CDR2 is FNYEAQ in the germline V gene. This CDR3 has 18 residues. CDR3 bases: TGTGCCAGCAGCTTAGGGCTACTAGCTGGGCTCCCCTACAATGAGCAGTTCTTC. It specifies CASSLGLLAGLPYNEQFF.